The clone carrying this T cell receptor beta chain has just a few counts. Its specificity is unknown. Between the trimmed V and J ends, which lost 7 bases and 0 bases, there was a span of 13 bases. CDR1 and CDR2 from the germline V gene are LNHDA and SQIVND (reference sequence). This CDR3 comprises 14 residues. This entry comes from a study of Graves' ophthalmopathy and Graves' hyperthyroidism. General observations from the study: The model flagged ophthalmopathy progression at approximately 70% sensitivity and about 72% specificity. Blood also contained most of the expanded thyroid clonotypes above 0.001 frequency.

Scientists amplified the TCR beta CDR3 regions from RNA transcripts. An initial RT-PCR round employing HTBI primers preceded a second-round multiplex PCR. MiXCR, applied by TCRdb to the multiplex PCR reads, yields one record per CDR3 protein. The sample contains 650,000 to 900,000 distinct CDR3 sequences, approximately 40% of which appear only once. The specimen was peripheral blood. The chain couples TRBV19 to TRBJ2-7, with D possibly TRBD2 on 6 matching bases. The receptor was derived from an adult man with Graves' ophthalmopathy. The CDR3 spells CASTRGLHSYEQYF. CDR3 sequence (DNA): TGTGCCAGTACCCGGGGACTTCACTCCTACGAGCAGTACTTC.